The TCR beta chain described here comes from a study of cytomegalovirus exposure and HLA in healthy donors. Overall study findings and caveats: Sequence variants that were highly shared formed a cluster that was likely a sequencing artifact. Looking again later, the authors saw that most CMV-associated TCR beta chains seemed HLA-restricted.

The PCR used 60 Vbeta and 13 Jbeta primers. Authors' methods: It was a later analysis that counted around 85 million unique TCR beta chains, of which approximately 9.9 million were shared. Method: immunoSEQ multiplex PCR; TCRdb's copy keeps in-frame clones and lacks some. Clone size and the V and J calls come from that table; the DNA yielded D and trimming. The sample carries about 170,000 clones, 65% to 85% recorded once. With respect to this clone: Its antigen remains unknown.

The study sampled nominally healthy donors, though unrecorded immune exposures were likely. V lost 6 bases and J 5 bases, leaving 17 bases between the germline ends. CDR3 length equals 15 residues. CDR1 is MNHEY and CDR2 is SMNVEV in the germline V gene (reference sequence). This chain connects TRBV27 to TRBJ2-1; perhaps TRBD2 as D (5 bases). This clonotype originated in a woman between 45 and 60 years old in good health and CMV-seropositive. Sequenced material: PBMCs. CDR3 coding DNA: TGTGCCAGCAGCCCTCCCGCGGGCAGACACAATGAGCAGTTCTTC. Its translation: CASSPPAGRHNEQFF.